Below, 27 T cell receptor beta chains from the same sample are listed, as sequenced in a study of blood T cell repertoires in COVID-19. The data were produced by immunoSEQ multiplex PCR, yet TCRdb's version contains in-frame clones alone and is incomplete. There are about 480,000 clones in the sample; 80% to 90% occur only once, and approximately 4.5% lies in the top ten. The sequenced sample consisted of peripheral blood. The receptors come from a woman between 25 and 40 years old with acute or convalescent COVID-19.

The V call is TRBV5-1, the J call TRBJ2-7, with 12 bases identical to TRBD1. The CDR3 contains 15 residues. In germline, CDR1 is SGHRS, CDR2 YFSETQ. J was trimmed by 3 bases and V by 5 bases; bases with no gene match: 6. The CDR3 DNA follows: TGCGCCAGCAGGGAGGGGGACAGGGGGCTCTACGAGCAGTACTTC. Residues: CASREGDRGLYEQYF.

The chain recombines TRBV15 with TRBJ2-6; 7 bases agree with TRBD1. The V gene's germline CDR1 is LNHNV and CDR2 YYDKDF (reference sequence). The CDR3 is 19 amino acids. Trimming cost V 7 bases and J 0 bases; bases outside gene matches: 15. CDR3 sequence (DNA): TGTGCCACCACCCGCGACCAACAGGGGAAGATCTCTGGGGCCAACGTCCTGACTTTC. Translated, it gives CATTRDQQGKISGANVLTF.

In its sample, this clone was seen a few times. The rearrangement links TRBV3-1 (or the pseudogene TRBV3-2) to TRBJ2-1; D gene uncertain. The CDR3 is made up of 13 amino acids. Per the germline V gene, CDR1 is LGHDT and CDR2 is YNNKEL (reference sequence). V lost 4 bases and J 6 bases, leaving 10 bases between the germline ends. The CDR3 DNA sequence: TGTGCCAGCAGCCCCCCTTCTACCAATGAGCAGTTCTTC. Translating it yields CASSPPSTNEQFF.

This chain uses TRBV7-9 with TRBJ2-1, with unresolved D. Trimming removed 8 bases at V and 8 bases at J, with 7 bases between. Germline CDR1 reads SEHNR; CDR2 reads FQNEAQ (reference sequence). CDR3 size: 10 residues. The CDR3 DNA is TGTGCCAGCGGGCAGGATGAGCAGTTCTTC. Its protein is CASGQDEQFF.

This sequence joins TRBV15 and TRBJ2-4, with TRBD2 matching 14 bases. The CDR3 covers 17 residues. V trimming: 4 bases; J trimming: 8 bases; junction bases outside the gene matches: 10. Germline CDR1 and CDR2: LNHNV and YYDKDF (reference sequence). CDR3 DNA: TGTGCCACCAGCACTAGACTAGCGGGGGGGCCTGTAGACATTCAGTACTTC. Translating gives CATSTRLAGGPVDIQYF.

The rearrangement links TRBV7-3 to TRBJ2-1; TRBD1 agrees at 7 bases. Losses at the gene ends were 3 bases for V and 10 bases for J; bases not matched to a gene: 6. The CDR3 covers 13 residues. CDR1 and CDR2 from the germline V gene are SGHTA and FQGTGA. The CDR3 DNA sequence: TGTGCCAGCAGCTTGGGGACAGCTGAAGAGCAGTTCTTC. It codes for CASSLGTAEEQFF.

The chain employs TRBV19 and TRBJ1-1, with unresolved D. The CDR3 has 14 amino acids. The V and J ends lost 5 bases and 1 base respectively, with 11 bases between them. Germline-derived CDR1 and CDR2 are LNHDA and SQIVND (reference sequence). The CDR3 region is CASSFGQANTEAFF. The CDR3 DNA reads TGTGCCAGTAGTTTTGGGCAGGCGAACACTGAAGCTTTCTTT.

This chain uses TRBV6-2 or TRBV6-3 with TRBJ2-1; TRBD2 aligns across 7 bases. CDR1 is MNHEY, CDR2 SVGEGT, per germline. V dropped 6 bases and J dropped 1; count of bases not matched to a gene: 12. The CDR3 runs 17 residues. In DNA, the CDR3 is TGTGCCAGCAGCCACCGGGGGAGGGGCCGGTCCTACAATGAGCAGTTCTTC. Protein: CASSHRGRGRSYNEQFF.

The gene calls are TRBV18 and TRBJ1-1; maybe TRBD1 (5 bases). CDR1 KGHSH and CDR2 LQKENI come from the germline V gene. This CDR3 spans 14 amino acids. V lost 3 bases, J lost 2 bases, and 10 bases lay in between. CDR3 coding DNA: TGTGCCAGCTCACCGCAGGGCGTAAACACTGAAGCTTTCTTT. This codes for CASSPQGVNTEAFF.

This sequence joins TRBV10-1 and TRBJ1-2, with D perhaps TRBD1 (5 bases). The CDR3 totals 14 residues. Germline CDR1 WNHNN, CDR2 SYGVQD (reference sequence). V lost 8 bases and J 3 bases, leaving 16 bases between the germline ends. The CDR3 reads CASVDSGPHYGYTF. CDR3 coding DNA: TGCGCCAGCGTAGACAGTGGCCCTCACTATGGCTACACCTTC.

The CDR3 DNA is TGTGCCAGCAGCCAAAGCGGGGAGAACACCGGGGAGCTGTTTTTT. It encodes CASSQSGENTGELFF. J is TRBJ2-2 and V is TRBV5-4; 7 bases line up with TRBD2. V lost 4 bases, J lost 1 base, and 4 bases stayed unmatched. CDR1 and CDR2 (germline): SGHNT, YYREEE (reference sequence). This CDR3 spans 15 amino acids.

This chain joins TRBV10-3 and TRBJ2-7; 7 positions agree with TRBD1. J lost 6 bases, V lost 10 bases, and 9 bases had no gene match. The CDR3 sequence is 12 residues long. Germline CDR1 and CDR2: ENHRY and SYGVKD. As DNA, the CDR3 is TGTGCCACGACAGGGCCCTCCCTCGAGCAGTACTTC. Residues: CATTGPSLEQYF.

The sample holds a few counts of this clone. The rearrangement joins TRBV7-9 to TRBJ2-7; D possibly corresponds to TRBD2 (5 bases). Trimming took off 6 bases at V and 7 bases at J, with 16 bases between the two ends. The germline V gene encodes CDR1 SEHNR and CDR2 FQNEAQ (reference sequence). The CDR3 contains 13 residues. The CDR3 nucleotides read TGTGCCAGCAGTACCAGCGGAGAACGAGAGCAGTACTTC. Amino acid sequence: CASSTSGEREQYF.

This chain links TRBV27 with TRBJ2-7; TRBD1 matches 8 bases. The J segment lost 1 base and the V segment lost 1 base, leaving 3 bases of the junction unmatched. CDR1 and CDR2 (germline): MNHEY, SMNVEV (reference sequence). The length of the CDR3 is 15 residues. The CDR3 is CASSLYRGSSYEQYF. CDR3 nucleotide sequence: TGTGCCAGCAGTTTATACAGGGGGAGTTCCTACGAGCAGTACTTC.

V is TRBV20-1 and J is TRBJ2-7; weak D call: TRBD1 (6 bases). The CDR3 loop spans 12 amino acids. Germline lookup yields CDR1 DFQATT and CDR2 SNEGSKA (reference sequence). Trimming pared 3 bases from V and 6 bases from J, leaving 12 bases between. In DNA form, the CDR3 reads TGCAGTGCTAGTGACGGACAGCCCGAGCAGTACTTC. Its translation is CSASDGQPEQYF.

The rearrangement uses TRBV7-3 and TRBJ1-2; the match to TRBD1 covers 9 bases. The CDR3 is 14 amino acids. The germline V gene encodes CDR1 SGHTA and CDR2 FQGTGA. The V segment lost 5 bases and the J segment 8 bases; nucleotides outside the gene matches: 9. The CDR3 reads CASSLHGTGSGYTF. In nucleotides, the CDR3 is TGTGCCAGCAGCCTCCACGGGACAGGGTCCGGCTACACCTTC.

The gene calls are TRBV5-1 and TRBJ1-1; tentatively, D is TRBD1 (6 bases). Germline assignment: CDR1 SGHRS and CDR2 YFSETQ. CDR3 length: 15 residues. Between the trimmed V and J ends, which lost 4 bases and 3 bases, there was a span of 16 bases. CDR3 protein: CASSHGQIPYTEAFF. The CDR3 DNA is TGCGCCAGCAGCCACGGACAGATACCTTACACTGAAGCTTTCTTT.

The CDR3 region is CASRILQGPNEKLFF. In nucleotides, the CDR3 is TGTGCCAGCAGGATATTACAGGGCCCTAATGAAAAACTGTTTTTT. V gene TRBV6-5 combines with J gene TRBJ1-4; maybe TRBD1 (6 bases). Germline-derived CDR1 and CDR2 are MNHEY and SVGAGI. The V gene lost 6 bases and the J gene lost 3 bases, with 14 bases spanning the gap. The CDR3 has 15 amino acids.

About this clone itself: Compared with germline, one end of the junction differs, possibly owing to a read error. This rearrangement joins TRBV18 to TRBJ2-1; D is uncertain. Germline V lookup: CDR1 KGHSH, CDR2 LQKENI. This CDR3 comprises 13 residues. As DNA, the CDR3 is TGTGCCAGCTCACCACCTACCCACAATGAACAGTTCTTC. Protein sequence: CASSPPTHNEQFF.

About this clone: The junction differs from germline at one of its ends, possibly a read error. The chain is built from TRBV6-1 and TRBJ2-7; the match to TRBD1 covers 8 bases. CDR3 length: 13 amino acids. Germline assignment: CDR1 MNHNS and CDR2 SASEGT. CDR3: CASSEVPDRAVDF. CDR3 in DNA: TGTGCCAGCAGTGAAGTACCGGACAGGGCTGTTGACTTC.

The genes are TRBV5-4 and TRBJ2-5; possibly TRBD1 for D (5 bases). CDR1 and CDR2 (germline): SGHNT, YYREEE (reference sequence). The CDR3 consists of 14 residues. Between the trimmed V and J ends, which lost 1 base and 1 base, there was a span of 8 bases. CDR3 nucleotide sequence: TGTGCCAGCAGCTTGCGACAGACCCAAGAGACCCAGTACTTC. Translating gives CASSLRQTQETQYF.

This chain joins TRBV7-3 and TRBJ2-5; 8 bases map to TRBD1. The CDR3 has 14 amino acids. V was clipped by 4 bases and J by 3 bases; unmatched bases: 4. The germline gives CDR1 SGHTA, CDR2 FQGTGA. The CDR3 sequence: CASSSPDREETQYF. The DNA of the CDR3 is TGTGCCAGCAGCTCGCCGGACAGGGAAGAGACCCAGTACTTC.

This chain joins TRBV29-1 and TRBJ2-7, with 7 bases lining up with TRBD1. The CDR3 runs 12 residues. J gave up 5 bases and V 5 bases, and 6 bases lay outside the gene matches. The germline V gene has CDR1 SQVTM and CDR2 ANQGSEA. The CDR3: CSVSIDRDEQYF. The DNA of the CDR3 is TGCAGCGTTTCAATCGACAGGGACGAGCAGTACTTC.

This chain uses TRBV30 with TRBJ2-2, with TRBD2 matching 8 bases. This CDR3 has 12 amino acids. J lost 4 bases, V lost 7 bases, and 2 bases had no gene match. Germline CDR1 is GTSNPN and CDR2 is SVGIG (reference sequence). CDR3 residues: CASAGVTGELFF. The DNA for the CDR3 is TGTGCCTCAGCGGGGGTCACCGGGGAGCTGTTTTTT. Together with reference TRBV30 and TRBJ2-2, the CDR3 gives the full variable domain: SQTIHQWPATLVQPVGSPLSLECTVEGTSNPNLYWYRQAAGRGLQLLFYSVGIGQISSEVPQNLSASRPQDRQFILSSKKLLLSDSGFYLCASAGVTGELFFGEGSRLTVL.

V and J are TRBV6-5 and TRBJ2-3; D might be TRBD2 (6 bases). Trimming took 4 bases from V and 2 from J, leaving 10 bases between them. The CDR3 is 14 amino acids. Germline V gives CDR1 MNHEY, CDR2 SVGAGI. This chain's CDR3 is CASSFSGITDTQYF. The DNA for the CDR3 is TGTGCCAGCAGTTTTAGCGGCATCACAGATACGCAGTATTTT.

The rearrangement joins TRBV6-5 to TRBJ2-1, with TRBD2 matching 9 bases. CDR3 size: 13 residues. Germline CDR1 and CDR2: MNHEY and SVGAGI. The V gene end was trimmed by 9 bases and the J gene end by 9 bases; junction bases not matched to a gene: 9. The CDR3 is CARGRGGLVEQFF. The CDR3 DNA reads TGTGCCAGAGGGCGGGGGGGCTTGGTTGAGCAGTTCTTC.

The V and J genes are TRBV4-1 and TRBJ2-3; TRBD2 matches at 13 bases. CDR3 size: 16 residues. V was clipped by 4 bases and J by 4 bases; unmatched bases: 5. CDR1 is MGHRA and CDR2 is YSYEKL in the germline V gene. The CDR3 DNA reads TGCGCCAGCAGCCCCCGACTAGCGGGGGGCCCAGATACGCAGTATTTT. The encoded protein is CASSPRLAGGPDTQYF.